This passage covers 11 T cell receptor beta chains from one sample sequenced in a study of blood T cell repertoires in COVID-19. Produced via immunoSEQ multiplex PCR; TCRdb's table is partial and in-frame only. Here the sample spans under 200,000 clones, almost 90% being singletons. The sequenced sample consisted of peripheral blood. These receptors all stem from a man between 18 and 29 years old with active or convalescent COVID-19.

The J gene is TRBJ2-5, the V gene TRBV7-9, with 10 positions matching TRBD1. The CDR3 covers 17 residues. Germline CDR1 is SEHNR and CDR2 is FQNEAQ (reference sequence). V was clipped by 6 bases and J by 1 base; unmatched bases: 11. The CDR3 reads CASSKQRTGGIQETQYF. CDR3 DNA: TGTGCCAGCAGTAAACAGAGGACAGGGGGGATCCAAGAGACCCAGTACTTC.

The CDR3 protein is CASSPLGQGYNEQFF. The CDR3 DNA sequence: TGTGCCAGCAGCCCCCTGGGACAGGGTTACAATGAGCAGTTCTTC. The chain employs TRBV11-1 and TRBJ2-1; 9 bases are a match to TRBD1. The V and J ends lost 5 bases and 4 bases, in that order; junction bases with no gene match: 6. Germline V gives CDR1 SGHAT, CDR2 FQDESV (reference sequence). The CDR3 is made up of 15 amino acids.

This clone was counted a single time. This chain links TRBV25-1 with TRBJ1-1, with TRBD1 identical over 9 bases. The J segment lost 1 base and the V segment lost 4 bases, leaving 7 bases of the junction unmatched. The CDR3 runs to 16 residues. Germline V CDR1 and CDR2: MGHDK, SYGVNS. The CDR3 loop is CASSGRQGVANTEAFF. The CDR3 DNA reads TGTGCCAGCAGTGGGAGACAGGGGGTGGCGAACACTGAAGCTTTCTTT.

A word on this clone: Germline and junction disagree at one end, which may indicate a read error. The V and J genes are TRBV7-7 and TRBJ1-2; 7 bases agree with TRBD1. The V gene's germline CDR1 is SSHAT and CDR2 FNYEAQ (reference sequence). The CDR3 is made up of 14 amino acids. CDR3 bases: TGTGCTAGCAGCAAGGATAGGGGGCAAATGGGCTACACCTTC. Protein: CASSKDRGQMGYTF. Full variable domain (rest looked up from reference TRBV7-7 and TRBJ1-2): GAGVSQSPRYKVTKRGQDVTLRCDPISSHATLYWYQQALGQGPEFLTYFNYEAQPDKSGLPSDRFSAERPEGSISTLTIQRTEQRDSAMYRCASSKDRGQMGYTFGSGTRLTVV.

The J gene is TRBJ2-1, the V gene TRBV30; D is possibly TRBD1 (5 bases). CDR1 and CDR2 from the germline V gene are GTSNPN and SVGIG (reference sequence). This CDR3 has 13 residues. V was shortened by 0 bases and J by 6 bases, with 9 bases between the two germline ends. The CDR3 nucleotides read TGTGCCTGGAGTGTCCATCAGGGCAATGAGCAGTTCTTC. Translation gives CAWSVHQGNEQFF.

The chain is built from TRBV6-1 and TRBJ1-5; TRBD1 aligns across 8 bases. Germline V gene data show CDR1 as MNHNS and CDR2 as SASEGT. Trimming at V came to 2 bases and at J to 0 bases, leaving 12 bases not matched to a gene. The CDR3 loop spans 19 amino acids. The CDR3 region has the DNA TGTGCCAGCAGTGAACATCCGGGACAGGACCTATATAGCAATCAGCCCCAGCATTTT. This codes for CASSEHPGQDLYSNQPQHF.

This clone has just a few counts. The chain couples TRBV5-6 to TRBJ1-4; D gene uncertain. From germline, CDR1 is SGHDT and CDR2 YYEEEE. The CDR3 sequence is 12 residues long. V was shortened by 6 bases and J by 3 bases, with 6 bases between the two germline ends. The CDR3 DNA reads as TGTGCCAGCAATCGTTCTAATGAAAAACTGTTTTTT. It translates to CASNRSNEKLFF.

The V gene is TRBV29-1, the J gene TRBJ1-2; TRBD1 matches 7 bases. Germline values: CDR1 SQVTM, CDR2 ANQGSEA. The V gene end was trimmed by 6 bases and the J gene end by 0 bases; junction bases not matched to a gene: 13. CDR3 size: 16 residues. DNA of the CDR3: TGCAGCGTACAGGGATCCCCCCAGGGGGCTAACTATGGCTACACCTTC. Its translation is CSVQGSPQGANYGYTF. The whole variable domain, filled in from reference TRBV29-1 and TRBJ1-2, reads SAVISQKPSRDICQRGTSLTIQCQVDSQVTMMFWYRQQPGQSLTLIATANQGSEATYESGFVIDKFPISRPNLTFSTLTVSNMSPEDSSIYLCSVQGSPQGANYGYTFGSGTRLTVV.

CDR3 region: CASSPGTGQISGNTIYF. In DNA, the CDR3 is TGCGCCAGCAGCCCGGGGACAGGGCAGATCTCTGGAAACACCATATATTTT. V is TRBV5-1 and J is TRBJ1-3; 9 bases are a match to TRBD1. This CDR3 is 17 amino acids long. The germline V gene encodes CDR1 SGHRS and CDR2 YFSETQ. V lost 4 bases, J lost 0 bases, and 8 bases stayed unmatched.

The rearrangement joins TRBV2 to TRBJ1-3; 7 nucleotides match TRBD1. Unmatched junction bases numbered 9, after V lost 8 bases and J lost 2 bases. The CDR3 has 15 residues. Germline V gene data show CDR1 as SNHLY and CDR2 as FYNNEI. Here the CDR3 reads CASAPFGTAGNTIYF. The CDR3 region has the DNA TGTGCCAGCGCGCCGTTCGGGACAGCTGGAAACACCATATATTTT.

The chain combines TRBV7-3 with TRBJ1-2, with a possible D match to TRBD1 (6 bases). Trimming took 0 bases from V and 4 from J, leaving 6 bases between them. CDR3 size: 13 residues. The germline V gene has CDR1 SGHTA and CDR2 FQGTGA. This CDR3 is CASSLTGGYGYTF. As DNA, the CDR3 is TGTGCCAGCAGCTTAACAGGGGGCTATGGCTACACCTTC. The entire variable domain, with the rest obtained from reference TRBV7-3 and TRBJ1-2, is as follows: GAGVSQTPSNKVTEKGKYVELRCDPISGHTALYWYRQSLGQGPEFLIYFQGTGAADDSGLPNDRFFAVRPEGSVSTLKIQRTERGDSAVYLCASSLTGGYGYTFGSGTRLTVV.